This TCR beta chain stems from a study of blood T cell repertoires in COVID-19 (dated by TCRdb to 2020 to 2021). A note on the overall study: The collaborator samples originated in the United States, Italy and Spain and spanned the acute and convalescent phases of COVID-19. Subjects who had been exposed to COVID-19, were actively infected with it, or had recovered from it provided the deeply sampled blood TCRbeta repertoires that made up the dataset. A de-identified subject ID, COVID-19 status, age in years and sex were almost always included in the sample metadata. The prospective study material was composed of cDNA or gDNA derived from T cells, B-cell-depleted T cells, or PBMCs. The repertoires were made available in a free public database intended to serve as a resource for research on the immune response to SARS-CoV-2. The samples were drawn from the first 160 participants of the ongoing ImmuneRACE study and from over a thousand subjects provided by 6 global collaborators. HLA class I and class II types, where available, came from metadata supplied by the sample provider rather than from assay-based typing.

This clone has just a few counts. Its antigen remains unidentified. No base quality information exists; no much larger clone differs at one position. Broader findings and caveats from the paper: The amount of clinical and demographic metadata varied by source and participant and was provided uncurated.

The germline V gene yields SGHDT for CDR1 and YYEEEE for CDR2. The V end loses 0 bases and the J end loses 5 bases, and a stretch of 9 bases separates them. The CDR3, from cysteine to phenylalanine, totals 14 residues. Only the CDR3 portion is preserved as DNA: 42 bases, with reading frame beginning at the first base. TCRbeta CDR3 regions were amplified from genomic DNA using the immunoSEQ Assay, a bias-controlled multiplex PCR. The study's own analysis went as follows. The number of nucleated cells in each sample was estimated by amplification of reference gene primers within the assay. Sequence reads were collapsed and filtered to measure the absolute abundance of every unique TCRbeta CDR3 rearrangement. Productive Simpson clonality was computed per sample as the square root of Simpson's diversity index over productive rearrangements. TCRdb's version of the immuneACCESS table is confined to in-frame rearrangements and falls short of the full clone set. An unresolved V gene accounts for under half of the shortfall where checked; the remainder is of unknown origin. The V and J calls and clone size were taken over from that table, and D and trimming were inferred from the DNA. The sample records tens of thousands of clones, about 87% of which are singletons. In total, the top ten clones hold roughly 7% of the sample.

Whole blood was collected in K2EDTA tubes by collaborating institutions according to the institutions' own protocols. For TCRbeta analysis, collaborator samples were shipped as frozen whole blood, as isolated PBMCs, or as DNA extracted from either sample type. The specimen sequenced was peripheral blood. The chain couples TRBV5-6 to TRBJ1-5; the D gene is perhaps TRBD1, from 5 matching bases. This clonotype was sampled from a man aged 55 to 70 with acute or convalescent COVID-19. In nucleotide form, the sequence is TGTGCCAGCAGCTTGGGCAGGGCCTATCAGCCCCAGCATTTT. Protein translation: CASSLGRAYQPQHF.